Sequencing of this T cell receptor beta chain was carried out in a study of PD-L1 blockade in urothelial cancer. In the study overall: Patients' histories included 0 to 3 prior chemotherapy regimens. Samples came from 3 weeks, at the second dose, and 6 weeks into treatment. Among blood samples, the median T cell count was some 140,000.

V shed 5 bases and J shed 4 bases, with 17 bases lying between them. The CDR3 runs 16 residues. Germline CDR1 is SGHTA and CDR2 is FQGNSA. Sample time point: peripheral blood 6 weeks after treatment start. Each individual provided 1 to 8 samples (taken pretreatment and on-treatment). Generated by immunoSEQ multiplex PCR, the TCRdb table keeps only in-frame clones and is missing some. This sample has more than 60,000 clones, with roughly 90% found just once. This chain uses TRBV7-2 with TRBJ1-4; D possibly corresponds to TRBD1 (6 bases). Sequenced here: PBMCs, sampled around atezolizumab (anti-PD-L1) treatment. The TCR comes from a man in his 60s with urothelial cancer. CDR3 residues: CASSQRGAVVNEKLFF. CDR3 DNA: TGTGCCAGCAGCCAACGGGGGGCGGTCGTTAATGAAAAACTGTTTTTT.